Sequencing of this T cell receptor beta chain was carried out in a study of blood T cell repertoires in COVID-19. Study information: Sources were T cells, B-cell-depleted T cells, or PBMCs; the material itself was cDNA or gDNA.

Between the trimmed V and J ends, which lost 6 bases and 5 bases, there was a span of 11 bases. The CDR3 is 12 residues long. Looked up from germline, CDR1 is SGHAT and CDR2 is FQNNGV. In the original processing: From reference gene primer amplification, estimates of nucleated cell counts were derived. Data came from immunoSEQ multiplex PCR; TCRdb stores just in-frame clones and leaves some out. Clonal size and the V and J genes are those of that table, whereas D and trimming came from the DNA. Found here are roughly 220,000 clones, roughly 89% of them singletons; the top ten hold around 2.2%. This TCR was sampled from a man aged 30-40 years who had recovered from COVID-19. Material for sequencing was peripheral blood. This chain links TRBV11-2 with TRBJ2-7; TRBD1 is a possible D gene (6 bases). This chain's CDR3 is CASRGQINEQYF. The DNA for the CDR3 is TGTGCCAGCAGAGGACAGATCAACGAGCAGTACTTC.